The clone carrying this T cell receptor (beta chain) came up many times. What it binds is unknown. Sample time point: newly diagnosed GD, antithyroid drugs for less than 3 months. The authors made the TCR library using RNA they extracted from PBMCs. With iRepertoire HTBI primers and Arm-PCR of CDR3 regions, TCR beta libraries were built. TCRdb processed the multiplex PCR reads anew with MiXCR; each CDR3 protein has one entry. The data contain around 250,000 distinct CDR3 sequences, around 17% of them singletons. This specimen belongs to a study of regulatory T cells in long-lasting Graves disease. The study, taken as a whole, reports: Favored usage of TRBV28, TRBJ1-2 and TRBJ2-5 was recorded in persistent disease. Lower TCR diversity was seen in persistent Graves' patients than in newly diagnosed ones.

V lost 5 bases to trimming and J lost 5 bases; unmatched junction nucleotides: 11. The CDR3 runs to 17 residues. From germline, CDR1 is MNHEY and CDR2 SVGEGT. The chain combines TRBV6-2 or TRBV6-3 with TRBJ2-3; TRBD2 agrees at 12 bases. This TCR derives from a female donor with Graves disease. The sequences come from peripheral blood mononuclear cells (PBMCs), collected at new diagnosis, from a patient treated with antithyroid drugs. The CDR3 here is CASSNDPSGRAEDTQYF. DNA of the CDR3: TGTGCCAGCAGTAACGACCCTAGCGGGAGGGCCGAAGATACGCAGTATTTT.